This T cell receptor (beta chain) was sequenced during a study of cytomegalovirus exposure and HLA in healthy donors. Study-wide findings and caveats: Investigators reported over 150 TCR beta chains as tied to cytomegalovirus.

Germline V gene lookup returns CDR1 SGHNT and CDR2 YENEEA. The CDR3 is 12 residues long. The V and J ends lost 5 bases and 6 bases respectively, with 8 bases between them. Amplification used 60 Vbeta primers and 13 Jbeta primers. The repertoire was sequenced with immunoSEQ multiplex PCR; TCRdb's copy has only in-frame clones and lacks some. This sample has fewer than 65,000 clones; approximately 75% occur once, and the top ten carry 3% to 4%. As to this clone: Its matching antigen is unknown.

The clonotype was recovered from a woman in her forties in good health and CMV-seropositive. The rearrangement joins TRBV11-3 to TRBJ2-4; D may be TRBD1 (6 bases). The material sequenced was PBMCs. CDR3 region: CASSQQGNIQYF. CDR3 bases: TGTGCCAGCAGCCAACAGGGAAACATTCAGTACTTC. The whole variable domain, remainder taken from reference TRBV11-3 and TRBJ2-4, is EAGVVQSPRYKIIEKKQPVAFWCNPISGHNTLYWYLQNLGQGPELLIRYENEEAVDDSQLPKDRFSAERLKGVDSTLKIQPAELGDSAVYLCASSQQGNIQYFGAGTRLSVL.